The T cell receptor (beta chain) under discussion was sequenced for a study of blood T cell repertoires in COVID-19. Study summary: Sites in the United States, Italy and Spain provided acute and convalescent COVID-19 samples. Sources were T cells, B-cell-depleted T cells, or PBMCs; the material itself was cDNA or gDNA.

With V trimmed by 5 bases and J by 13 bases, 5 bases remained unmatched. The CDR3 consists of 12 residues. Germline lookup yields CDR1 LNHDA and CDR2 SQIVND (reference sequence). In the study's own analysis: It was from reference gene primer amplification that nucleated cell counts were estimated. This table comes from immunoSEQ multiplex PCR, and its TCRdb copy is limited to in-frame clones, with some not included. V and J calls and clone size are as listed in that table; D and trimming were resolved from the DNA. The table records tens of thousands of clones, about 86% of them present only once. The chain links TRBV19 to TRBJ1-6; 7 bases agree with TRBD1. The sequence was obtained from a woman aged 80 or over in a cohort sampled during active or convalescent COVID-19. Material for sequencing was peripheral blood. DNA of the CDR3: TGTGCCAGTAGTCCCCCAGGGGGTCCCCTCCACTTT. Translating gives CASSPPGGPLHF.